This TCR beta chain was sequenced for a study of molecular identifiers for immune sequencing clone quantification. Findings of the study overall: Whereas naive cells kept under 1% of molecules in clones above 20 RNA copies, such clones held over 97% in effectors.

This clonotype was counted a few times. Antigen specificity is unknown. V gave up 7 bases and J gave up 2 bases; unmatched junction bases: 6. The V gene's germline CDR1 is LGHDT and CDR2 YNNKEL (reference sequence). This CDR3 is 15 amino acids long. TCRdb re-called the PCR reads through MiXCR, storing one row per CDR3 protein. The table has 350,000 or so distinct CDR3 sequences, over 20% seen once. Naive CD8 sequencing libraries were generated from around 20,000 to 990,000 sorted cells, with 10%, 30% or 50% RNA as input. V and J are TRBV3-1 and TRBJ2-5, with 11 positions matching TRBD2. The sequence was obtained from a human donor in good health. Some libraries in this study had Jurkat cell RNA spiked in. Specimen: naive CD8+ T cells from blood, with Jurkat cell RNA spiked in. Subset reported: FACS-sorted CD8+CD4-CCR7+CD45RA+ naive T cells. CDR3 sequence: CASNPGLAVQETQYF. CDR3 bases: TGTGCCAGCAACCCGGGACTAGCGGTTCAAGAGACCCAGTACTTC.